This entry lists 14 T cell receptor beta chains sequenced from one sample in a study of OX40 agonist ivuxolimab in advanced cancers. The table came from immunoSEQ multiplex PCR; TCRdb's copy has only in-frame clones and leaves some out. The repertoire consists of fewer than 75,000 clones, with more than 75% occurring once and the leading ten covering more than 3.5%. The source was CD4+ or CD8+ T cells sorted from blood, collected in a trial of the OX40 agonist ivuxolimab. The receptors derive from an adult with an advanced solid tumor such as melanoma, head and neck, liver or kidney cancer.

This chain connects TRBV7-9 to TRBJ2-7, with 9 nucleotides matching TRBD2. The germline CDR1 and CDR2 sequences are SEHNR and FQNEAQ (reference sequence). The length of the CDR3 is 16 residues. V lost 1 base, J lost 4 bases, and 8 bases stayed unmatched. The CDR3 nucleotides read TGTGCCAGCAGCTTAGTGCCTAGCGGGAACAAATACGAGCAGTACTTC. Protein sequence: CASSLVPSGNKYEQYF.

The rearrangement uses TRBV6-5 and TRBJ1-2; 9 bases align to TRBD1. V lost 2 bases, J lost 2 bases, and 0 bases stayed unmatched. This CDR3 is built from 14 residues. Germline V CDR1 and CDR2: MNHEY, SVGAGI. The CDR3 region is CASSYGQGNYGYTF. CDR3 DNA: TGTGCCAGCAGTTACGGACAGGGGAACTATGGCTACACCTTC.

This clone is termed medium-sized. The chain employs TRBV6-6 and TRBJ1-1; D is possibly TRBD1 (5 bases). This CDR3 contains 14 residues. V was trimmed by 5 bases and J by 1 base, leaving 11 bases between them. CDR1 is MNHNY and CDR2 is SVGAGI in the germline V gene (reference sequence). CDR3 nucleotide sequence: TGTGCCAGCAGTAATATAGACAGGAACACTGAAGCTTTCTTT. This codes for CASSNIDRNTEAFF.

The chain combines TRBV18 with TRBJ2-1; D remains ambiguous. This CDR3 region has 14 residues. Between the trimmed V and J ends, which lost 3 bases and 4 bases, there was a span of 10 bases. The germline gives CDR1 KGHSH, CDR2 LQKENI. DNA of the CDR3: TGTGCCAGCTCACCGATTACAATGTACAATGAGCAGTTCTTC. The encoded protein is CASSPITMYNEQFF.

The genes are TRBV18 and TRBJ2-5; 7 nucleotides match TRBD1. Germline V gives CDR1 KGHSH, CDR2 LQKENI. The length of the CDR3 is 13 residues. With V trimmed by 3 bases and J by 5 bases, 3 bases remained unmatched. CDR3: CASSPTGDETQYF. Written as DNA, the CDR3 is TGTGCCAGCTCACCCACAGGGGACGAGACCCAGTACTTC.

This sequence joins TRBV28 and TRBJ1-5; 9 nucleotides agree with TRBD1. The CDR3 consists of 14 residues. The germline gives CDR1 MDHEN, CDR2 SYDVKM. V was clipped by 8 bases and J by 5 bases; unmatched bases: 7. CDR3 sequence (DNA): TGTGCCAGCCGTTCCGGGACAGGGTATCAGCCCCAGCATTTT. Protein product: CASRSGTGYQPQHF.

The gene calls are TRBV7-2 and TRBJ2-3, with no clear D. With 1 base removed from V and 5 bases from J, the gap between germline ends came to 7 bases. This CDR3 is built from 13 residues. Germline CDR1 reads SGHTA; CDR2 reads FQGNSA. Here the CDR3 reads CASSLDRRDTQYF. DNA of the CDR3: TGTGCCAGCAGCTTAGACCGAAGAGATACGCAGTATTTT.

The chain carries TRBV10-3 and TRBJ2-3; 8 bases agree with TRBD2. Unmatched junction bases numbered 7, after V lost 5 bases and J lost 6 bases. The CDR3 extends over 14 amino acids. CDR1 ENHRY and CDR2 SYGVKD come from the germline V gene. The CDR3 DNA reads TGTGCCATCAGTACCGGGACTAGTACCGATACGCAGTATTTT. It specifies CAISTGTSTDTQYF.

The genes are TRBV9 and TRBJ1-4; 8 bases agree with TRBD1. V was clipped by 4 bases and J by 8 bases; unmatched bases: 7. Germline V CDR1 and CDR2: SGDLS, YYNGEE. The CDR3 sequence is 14 residues long. The CDR3 DNA sequence: TGTGCCAGCAGCAATGGACAGGGACGGGAAAAACTGTTTTTT. Translating gives CASSNGQGREKLFF.

V and J are TRBV11-2 and TRBJ1-2; 7 positions match TRBD1. Germline V CDR1 and CDR2: SGHAT, FQNNGV. The junction had 7 bases not matched to a gene; V was cut back by 4 bases and J by 8 bases. This CDR3 is 13 amino acids long. CDR3 sequence reads: CASSSDRDAGYTF. The CDR3 DNA follows: TGTGCCAGCAGCTCCGACAGGGATGCGGGCTACACCTTC.

The chain joins TRBV30 to TRBJ1-5; D unclear. The CDR3 has 13 amino acids. The V end lost 0 bases, the J end lost 5 bases, and 8 bases lay between the germline ends. CDR1 and CDR2 from the germline V gene are GTSNPN and SVGIG (reference sequence). The CDR3 region is CAWSVREDQPQHF. CDR3 DNA sequence: TGTGCCTGGAGTGTACGGGAGGATCAGCCCCAGCATTTT.

This sequence joins TRBV7-2 and TRBJ1-6, with TRBD1 matching 7 bases. J was trimmed by 11 bases and V by 7 bases; bases with no gene match: 14. Germline CDR1 reads SGHTA; CDR2 reads FQGNSA. This CDR3 is 15 amino acids long. CDR3 amino acids: CASNSKGAGSTPLHF. For the CDR3, the DNA is TGTGCCAGCAACTCCAAGGGGGCGGGATCGACACCCCTCCACTTT. Full variable domain (missing parts from reference TRBV7-2 and TRBJ1-6): GAGVSQSPSNKVTEKGKDVELRCDPISGHTALYWYRQSLGQGLEFLIYFQGNSAPDKSGLPSDRFSAERTGGSVSTLTIQRTQQEDSAVYLCASNSKGAGSTPLHFGNGTRLTVT.

The CDR3 nucleotides are TGTGCCAGCAAGGAGGGACTCCGTAATTCACCCCTCCACTTT. Protein sequence: CASKEGLRNSPLHF. The chain has TRBV28 and TRBJ1-6; TRBD1 is a possible D gene (5 bases). V shed 7 bases and J shed 6 bases, with 13 bases lying between them. Germline V lookup: CDR1 MDHEN, CDR2 SYDVKM. CDR3 length equals 14 residues.

V and J are TRBV27 and TRBJ1-5; 12 nucleotides match TRBD1. The CDR3 has 17 amino acids. The germline gives CDR1 MNHEY, CDR2 SMNVEV (reference sequence). The V gene end was trimmed by 7 bases and the J gene end by 7 bases; junction bases not matched to a gene: 14. CDR3 region: CASTPAFGTGGVQPQHF. The CDR3 nucleotides are TGTGCCAGCACCCCGGCGTTTGGGACAGGGGGCGTCCAGCCCCAGCATTTT.